Below are 18 T cell receptor beta chains sequenced from a single sample in a study of CD8 T cells in ankylosing spondylitis. Using its own MiXCR run on the 5' RACE reads, TCRdb lists one record per CDR3 protein. This sample yields 230,000 or so distinct CDR3 sequences, of which about 24% are seen a single time; approximately 0.61% belongs to the top ten. Input material: blood, either unsorted or a sorted T cell fraction (not recorded which). The source of these receptors is a male donor with ankylosing spondylitis or in good health (not recorded which).

This clonotype was observed at least ten times. The CDR3, as DNA: TGTGCCAGCAGTCGGACAGCAACCTACGAGCAGTACTTC. This encodes CASSRTATYEQYF. The chain has TRBV7-9 and TRBJ2-7, with D possibly TRBD1 on 6 matching bases. Trimming removed 6 bases at V and 2 bases at J, with 11 bases between. Germline assignment: CDR1 SEHNR and CDR2 FQNEAQ (reference sequence). CDR3 size: 13 residues.

V and J are TRBV12-3 or TRBV12-4 and TRBJ2-5; D possibly corresponds to TRBD2 (6 bases). The length of the CDR3 is 14 residues. V was pared by 3 bases and J by 5 bases, with 13 bases between. The CDR3 DNA sequence: TGTGCCAGCAGTTTTGTAGCGGTCGGGGAGACCCAGTACTTC. As protein: CASSFVAVGETQYF.

This clonotype has ten or more counts. The gene calls are TRBV5-1 and TRBJ2-2; D possibly uses TRBD1 or TRBD2 (5 bases each). CDR1 is SGHRS, CDR2 YFSETQ, per germline. The V end lost 4 bases, the J end lost 3 bases, and 16 bases lay between the germline ends. The CDR3 totals 16 residues. CDR3 DNA: TGCGCCAGCAGCCGGGACGGAAACACCCACACCGGGGAGCTGTTTTTT. This sequence encodes CASSRDGNTHTGELFF.

This clonotype has a handful of counts. The rearrangement joins TRBV7-2 to TRBJ2-7; no firm D call. The V end lost 5 bases, the J end lost 0 bases, and 11 bases lay between the germline ends. The germline CDR1 and CDR2 sequences are SGHTA and FQGNSA. This CDR3 comprises 14 residues. CDR3 bases: TGTGCCAGCAGCCCTTTGTTTAGCTCCTACGAGCAGTACTTC. Amino acids: CASSPLFSSYEQYF.

This clonotype was counted many times. The chain recombines TRBV7-9 with TRBJ2-2; 8 positions match TRBD1. CDR3 length: 16 amino acids. With 5 bases clipped from V and 3 bases from J, the junction kept 8 bases outside the gene matches. The germline CDR1 and CDR2 sequences are SEHNR and FQNEAQ (reference sequence). The CDR3 nucleotides are TGTGCCAGCAGCGTTCGGACAGGGAAGGACACCGGGGAGCTGTTTTTT. This gives the protein CASSVRTGKDTGELFF. Combining the CDR3 with reference TRBV7-9 and TRBJ2-2 gives the whole variable domain DTGVSQNPRHKITKRGQNVTFRCDPISEHNRLYWYRQTLGQGPEFLTYFQNEAQLEKSRLLSDRFSAERPKGSFSTLEIQRTEQGDSAMYLCASSVRTGKDTGELFFGEGSRLTVL.

This clonotype appeared a few times. The V and J genes are TRBV12-3 or TRBV12-4 and TRBJ2-2; weak D call: TRBD2 (5 bases). Trimming stripped 2 bases from V and 3 bases from J, with 7 bases between. This CDR3 region has 14 residues. The CDR3 nucleotides are TGTGCCAGCAGTTTAACGCGGGACACCGGGGAGCTGTTTTTT. As protein: CASSLTRDTGELFF.

This clonotype was recorded a few times. The genes are TRBV6-2 or TRBV6-3 and TRBJ2-3, with unresolved D. This CDR3 has 14 residues. Trimming pared 0 bases from V and 2 bases from J, leaving 6 bases between. CDR1 is MNHEY and CDR2 is SVGEGT in the germline V gene. This CDR3 is CASSYSRPTDTQYF. The CDR3 DNA follows: TGTGCCAGCAGTTACTCCCGGCCCACAGATACGCAGTATTTT.

This clonotype was counted between two and nine times. V is TRBV10-3 and J is TRBJ2-7, with 7 positions matching TRBD2. J gave up 2 bases and V 1 base, and 8 bases lay outside the gene matches. The CDR3 is made up of 16 amino acids. CDR1 is ENHRY, CDR2 SYGVKD, per germline. Here the CDR3 reads CAISELGTTFPYEQYF. The CDR3 DNA reads as TGTGCCATCAGTGAGTTAGGGACTACCTTTCCCTACGAGCAGTACTTC.

This clonotype appeared once. A read error is likely, as this CDR3 ends without the conserved phenylalanine or tryptophan. The J gene is TRBJ2-1, the V gene TRBV20-1; weak D call: TRBD2 (6 bases). Per germline, CDR1 DFQATT and CDR2 SNEGSKA (reference sequence). The CDR3 has 14 residues. V lost 8 bases, J lost 1 base, and 15 bases lay in between. This chain's CDR3 is CSPGASGSYNEQFS. The CDR3 coding sequence is TGCAGTCCCGGGGCCAGCGGGTCCTACAATGAGCAGTTCTCC.

This clonotype was detected many times. V is TRBV4-1 and J is TRBJ1-2, with 7 bases fitting TRBD1. The CDR3 is 14 amino acids. V gave up 0 bases and J gave up 4 bases; unmatched junction bases: 2. The germline V gene encodes CDR1 MGHRA and CDR2 YSYEKL. The chain's CDR3 is CASSQDTGAYGYTF. The DNA of the CDR3 is TGCGCCAGCAGCCAAGACACAGGGGCCTATGGCTACACCTTC.

This clonotype was observed a few times. This chain connects TRBV20-1 to TRBJ2-5; D is uncertain. CDR1 is DFQATT, CDR2 SNEGSKA, per germline (reference sequence). V dropped 8 bases and J dropped 5 bases, with 9 bases sitting between them. This CDR3 is built from 10 residues. Written as DNA, the CDR3 is TGCAGTACTCAAGGGGAGACCCAGTACTTC. Protein product: CSTQGETQYF.

The rearrangement uses TRBV11-2 and TRBJ2-5; D is perhaps TRBD2 (6 bases). Germline V gene lookup returns CDR1 SGHAT and CDR2 FQNNGV. CDR3 size: 14 residues. V lost 1 base to trimming and J lost 4 bases, with 10 bases between them. The CDR3 loop reads CASSLGMRGETQYF. CDR3 DNA: TGTGCCAGCAGCTTAGGGATGCGGGGAGAGACCCAGTACTTC.

The table lists this clonotype with many counts. This chain connects TRBV29-1 to TRBJ1-1, with 7 bases aligning to TRBD1. The CDR3 sequence is 12 residues long. J lost 5 bases, V lost 8 bases, and 8 bases had no gene match. Germline V gene lookup returns CDR1 SQVTM and CDR2 ANQGSEA. CDR3: CSHVAGGTEAFF. Here the CDR3 DNA reads TGCAGCCACGTTGCAGGGGGGACTGAAGCTTTCTTT.

This chain connects TRBV27 to TRBJ2-7; 7 positions match TRBD2. The CDR3 totals 15 residues. Germline CDR1 reads MNHEY; CDR2 reads SMNVEV (reference sequence). After removal of 6 bases from V and 0 bases from J, the junction contained 8 bases not matched to a gene. CDR3 in amino acids: CASSPRSGASYEQYF. The DNA of the CDR3 is TGTGCCAGCAGCCCGAGGAGCGGGGCCTCCTACGAGCAGTACTTC.

There are many counts of this clonotype. The chain joins TRBV2 to TRBJ2-7; D is unclear. This CDR3 is built from 12 residues. V lost 4 bases, J lost 3 bases, and 7 bases lay in between. CDR1 and CDR2 from the germline V gene are SNHLY and FYNNEI. CDR3 amino acids: CASSVLGYEQYF. In DNA, the CDR3 is TGTGCCAGCAGTGTCTTGGGCTACGAGCAGTACTTC.

This clonotype was recorded a few times. As DNA, the CDR3 is TGTGCCAGCAGTTACACCAGCAGGTCCTACAATGAGCAGTTCTTC. Its protein is CASSYTSRSYNEQFF. The genes are TRBV6-2 or TRBV6-3 and TRBJ2-1; D gene uncertain. Germline assignment: CDR1 MNHEY and CDR2 SVGEGT. Deletions cut 2 bases from V and 1 base from J, with 9 bases between. CDR3 length equals 15 residues.

The J gene is TRBJ2-2, the V gene TRBV6-2 or TRBV6-3; 11 bases fit TRBD1. Trimming cost V 0 bases and J 3 bases; bases outside gene matches: 12. Germline V gene lookup returns CDR1 MNHEY and CDR2 SVGEGT. The CDR3 sequence is 20 residues long. CDR3 sequence: CASSYSNYGQGASHTGELFF. The CDR3 bases are TGTGCCAGCAGTTACTCCAACTACGGACAGGGGGCTTCTCACACCGGGGAGCTGTTTTTT.

CDR3 DNA: TGTGCCAGCAGTCCCTCGGCCAGGCGGGGTGAAGCTTTCTTT. Translated: CASSPSARRGEAFF. V usage is TRBV6-5 and J usage is TRBJ1-1, with no clear D. Germline assignment: CDR1 MNHEY and CDR2 SVGAGI. The germline V and J ends were trimmed by 5 bases and 7 bases, with 17 bases remaining between them. The CDR3 is 14 residues long.